This is a list of T cell receptor beta chains from one sample in a study of PD-1 blockade in mismatch repair-deficient tumors. The assay was immunoSEQ multiplex PCR, and TCRdb's table has in-frame clones only and misses some. The sample records tens of thousands of clones, roughly three quarters being singletons. Material: peripheral blood, obtained 4 weeks after starting pembrolizumab. Every receptor here comes from an adult with mismatch repair-deficient cancer. Both conserved end residues are part of each CDR3. D genes are given only for firm matches. Size is omitted from some rows. Given values are once, few, many or a class for expanded clones.

TRBJ2-7 | NA | TRBD2 | TRBV10-2 | CATQRESHEQYF | TGCGCCACCCAGCGGGAGTCCCACGAGCAGTACTTC
TRBJ1-2 | NA | NA | TRBV6-5 | CASRDGFNSRNGYTF | TGTGCCAGCAGGGACGGGTTTAATTCGAGGAATGGCTACACCTTC
TRBJ2-1 | NA | TRBD1 | TRBV11-3 | CASSPRRGPNEQFF | TGTGCCAGCAGCCCCCGCAGGGGGCCCAATGAGCAGTTCTTC
TRBJ1-4 | NA | NA | TRBV2 | CASTLPTVGGLFF | TGTGCCAGCACATTACCTACCGTCGGTGGACTGTTTTTT
TRBJ2-2 | few | TRBD1 | TRBV19 | CASTGTGYTGELFF | TGTGCCAGTACCGGGACAGGTTACACCGGGGAGCTGTTTTTT
TRBJ2-2 | NA | TRBD2 | TRBV5-6 | CASSRTSGRANTGELFF | TGTGCCAGCAGCCGGACTAGCGGGAGGGCGAACACCGGGGAGCTGTTTTTT
TRBJ2-7 | few | TRBD2 | TRBV7-2 | CASSGGESVSEQYF | TGTGCCAGCAGCGGGGGGGAGTCAGTCTCCGAGCAGTACTTC
TRBJ2-3 | NA | NA | TRBV5-1 | CASSLDGGTDTQYF | TGCGCCAGCAGCTTGGACGGCGGCACAGATACGCAGTATTTT
TRBJ2-1 | NA | NA | TRBV2 | CASSDQSSSYNEQFF | TGTGCCAGCAGTGACCAATCGAGCTCCTACAATGAGCAGTTCTTC
TRBJ2-7 | NA | NA | TRBV5-1 | CASSINYYEQYF | TGCGCCAGCAGCATTAACTACTACGAGCAGTACTTC
TRBJ2-7 | NA | NA | TRBV30 | CAWSVGYEQYF | TGTGCCTGGAGTGTGGGCTACGAGCAGTACTTC
TRBJ2-2 | NA | TRBD2 | TRBV27 | CASRGLAGVSYDTGELFF | TGTGCCAGCAGGGGACTAGCGGGAGTCAGTTATGACACCGGGGAGCTGTTTTTT
TRBJ1-1 | NA | NA | TRBV21-1 | CASSKVGDLPAHTEAFF | TGTGCCAGCAGCAAAGTGGGGGACCTCCCGGCCCACACTGAAGCTTTCTTT
TRBJ1-1 | NA | TRBD1 | TRBV19 | CASLQGDHTEAFF | TGTGCCAGTCTTCAGGGGGACCACACTGAAGCTTTCTTT
TRBJ1-3 | once | NA | TRBV30 | CAWSVLGFNTIYF | TGTGCCTGGAGTGTACTAGGTTTCAACACCATATATTTT
TRBJ1-1 | NA | NA | TRBV6-5 | CASSSPMNTEAFF | TGTGCCAGCAGTTCCCCCATGAACACTGAAGCTTTCTTT
TRBJ2-5 | NA | NA | TRBV18 | CASSKQAGLQETQYF | TGTGCCAGCTCCAAACAGGCGGGGCTCCAAGAGACCCAGTACTTC
TRBJ2-7 | few | NA | TRBV7-9 | CASSFGREFEQYF | TGTGCCAGCAGCTTCGGACGGGAGTTCGAGCAGTACTTC
TRBJ2-7 | NA | TRBD2 | TRBV15 | CATSRDRASGSYEQYF | TGTGCCACCAGCAGAGATAGGGCTAGCGGGAGCTACGAGCAGTACTTC
TRBJ1-1 | NA | TRBD1 | TRBV7-2 | CASSPIRGQGSEAFF | TGTGCCAGCAGCCCCATTCGGGGACAGGGGTCTGAAGCTTTCTTT
TRBJ2-7 | NA | TRBD2 | TRBV18 | CASSPGGGRLGEQYF | TGTGCCAGCTCACCAGGTGGCGGGAGGTTGGGCGAGCAGTACTTC
TRBJ2-1 | NA | TRBD2 | TRBV6-5 | CASSYGAGWVNEQFF | TGTGCCAGCAGTTACGGAGCGGGATGGGTCAATGAGCAGTTCTTC
TRBJ1-1 | NA | TRBD1 | TRBV6-5 | CASRPTGGLKEAFF | TGTGCCAGCAGACCGACAGGGGGCTTAAAAGAAGCTTTCTTT
TRBJ2-2 | NA | NA | TRBV5-1 | CASSLGGNTGELFF | TGCGCCAGCAGCTTGGGCGGAAACACCGGGGAGCTGTTTTTT
TRBJ2-5 | NA | NA | TRBV5-1 | CASSSGTRGETQYF | TGCGCCAGCAGCTCTGGAACCCGAGGGGAGACCCAGTACTTC
TRBJ1-5 | NA | TRBD1 | TRBV28 | CASSPSGTGVRQPQHF | TGTGCCAGCAGCCCCAGCGGGACAGGGGTCAGACAGCCCCAGCATTTT
TRBJ2-5 | NA | NA | TRBV29-1 | CSAPIRGQNGDQYF | TGCAGCGCTCCAATCCGGGGGCAGAACGGGGACCAGTACTTC
TRBJ2-7 | NA | TRBD2 | TRBV10-3 | CAISEQRTSGTYEQYF | TGTGCCATCAGTGAGCAACGGACTAGCGGGACCTACGAGCAGTACTTC
TRBJ2-3 | NA | NA | TRBV7-9 | CATLRGPDTQYF | TGTGCCACCCTCAGGGGTCCAGATACGCAGTATTTT
TRBJ1-5 | NA | NA | TRBV19 | CASTEGRTANQPQHF | TGTGCCAGTACGGAGGGGAGGACAGCAAATCAGCCCCAGCATTTT
TRBJ2-5 | NA | NA | TRBV7-2 | CASSFQLEQGGQETQYF | TGTGCCAGCAGCTTCCAACTCGAGCAGGGAGGACAAGAGACCCAGTACTTC
TRBJ2-5 | once | NA | TRBV25-1 | CASSEYQGRQETQYF | TGTGCCAGCAGTGAATATCAGGGCCGCCAGGAGACCCAGTACTTC
TRBJ2-1 | once | NA | TRBV11-2 | CASSLGGSSYNEQFF | TGTGCCAGCAGCTTAGGGGGGAGCTCCTACAATGAGCAGTTCTTC
TRBJ2-1 | NA | TRBD2 | TRBV4-2 | CASSQLAGGLNEQFF | TGTGCCAGCAGCCAACTAGCGGGAGGGCTCAATGAGCAGTTCTTC
TRBJ2-3 | NA | TRBD1 | TRBV29-1 | CSVERQGSTDTQYF | TGCAGCGTGGAGAGACAGGGCAGCACAGATACGCAGTATTTT
TRBJ1-2 | NA | NA | TRBV25-1 | CASSERIHAGGYTF | TGTGCCAGCAGTGAAAGGATTCACGCGGGTGGCTACACCTTC
TRBJ2-1 | NA | NA | TRBV30 | CAWSVEQGQFF | TGTGCCTGGAGTGTAGAGCAGGGGCAGTTCTTC
TRBJ1-1 | NA | NA | TRBV29-1 | CSVVRTVNTEAFF | TGCAGCGTTGTGAGGACAGTGAACACTGAAGCTTTCTTT
TRBJ2-1 | few | NA | TRBV5-1 | CASSLVYNEQFF | TGCGCCAGCAGCTTGGTCTACAATGAGCAGTTCTTC
TRBJ2-1 | once | NA | TRBV4-3 | CASSQVIIGGQGAYNEQFF | TGCGCCAGCAGCCAAGTAATTATTGGAGGGCAGGGGGCCTACAATGAGCAGTTCTTC
TRBJ2-7 | NA | NA | TRBV5-6 | CASSLGLSSYEQYF | TGTGCCAGCAGCTTGGGACTATCCTCCTACGAGCAGTACTTC
TRBJ1-1 | NA | TRBD1 | TRBV6-1 | CASSVPTGGLSEAFF | TGTGCCAGCAGTGTCCCGACAGGGGGCCTGTCTGAAGCTTTCTTT
TRBJ2-6 | NA | NA | TRBV20-1 | CSARGANVLTF | TGCAGTGCTAGGGGGGCCAACGTCCTGACTTTC
TRBJ2-2 | NA | TRBD1 | TRBV7-2 | CASSPRTGGTGELFF | TGTGCCAGCAGCCCGCGGACAGGGGGAACCGGGGAGCTGTTTTTT
TRBJ2-7 | NA | NA | TRBV7-2 | CASSLKVVSSLYYEQYF | TGTGCCAGCAGCTTAAAGGTTGTAAGTTCCCTCTACTACGAGCAGTACTTC
TRBJ1-2 | NA | NA | TRBV27 | CASSLGGLSGVTNYGYTF | TGTGCCAGCAGCCTCGGGGGTCTCTCAGGGGTGACTAACTATGGCTACACCTTC